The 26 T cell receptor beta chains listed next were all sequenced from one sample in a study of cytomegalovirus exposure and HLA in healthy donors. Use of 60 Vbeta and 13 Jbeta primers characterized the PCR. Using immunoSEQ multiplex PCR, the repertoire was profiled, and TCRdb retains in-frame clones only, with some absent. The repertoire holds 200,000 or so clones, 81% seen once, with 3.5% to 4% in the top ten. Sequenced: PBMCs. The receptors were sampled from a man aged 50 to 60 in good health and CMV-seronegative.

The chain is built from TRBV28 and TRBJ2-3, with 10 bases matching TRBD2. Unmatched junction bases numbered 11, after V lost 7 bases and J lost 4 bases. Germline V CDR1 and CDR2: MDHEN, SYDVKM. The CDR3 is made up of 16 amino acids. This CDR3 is CASNRGLAGASDTQYF. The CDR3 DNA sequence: TGTGCCAGCAACCGGGGGCTAGCGGGGGCTTCAGATACGCAGTATTTT.

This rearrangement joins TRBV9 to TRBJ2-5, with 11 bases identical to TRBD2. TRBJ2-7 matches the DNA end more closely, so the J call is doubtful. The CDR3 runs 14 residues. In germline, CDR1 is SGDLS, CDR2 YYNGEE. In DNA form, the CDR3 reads TGTGCCAGCAGCCCTAGCGGGGGGTTCTACGAGCAGTACTTC. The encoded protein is CASSPSGGFYEQYF.

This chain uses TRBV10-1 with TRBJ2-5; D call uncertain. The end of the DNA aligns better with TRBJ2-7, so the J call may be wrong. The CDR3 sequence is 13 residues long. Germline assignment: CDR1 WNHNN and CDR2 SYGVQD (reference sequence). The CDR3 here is CASKRTQHYEQYF. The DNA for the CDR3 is TGCGCCAGCAAAAGAACACAACACTACGAGCAGTACTTC.

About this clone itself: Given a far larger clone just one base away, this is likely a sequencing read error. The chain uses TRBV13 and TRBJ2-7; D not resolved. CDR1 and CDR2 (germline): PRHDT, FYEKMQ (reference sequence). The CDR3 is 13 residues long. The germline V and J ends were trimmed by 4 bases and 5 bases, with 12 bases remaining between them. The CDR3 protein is CASSSAQFNEQYF. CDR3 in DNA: TGTGCCAGCAGCTCGGCACAGTTCAACGAGCAGTACTTC.

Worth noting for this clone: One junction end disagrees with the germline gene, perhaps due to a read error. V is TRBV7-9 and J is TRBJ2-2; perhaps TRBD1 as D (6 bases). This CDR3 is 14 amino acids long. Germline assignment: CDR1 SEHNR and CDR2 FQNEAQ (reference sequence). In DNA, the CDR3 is TGTTCCAGCAGCCGCCCCCCGGACAGATCGGAGCTGTTTTTT. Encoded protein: CSSSRPPDRSELFF.

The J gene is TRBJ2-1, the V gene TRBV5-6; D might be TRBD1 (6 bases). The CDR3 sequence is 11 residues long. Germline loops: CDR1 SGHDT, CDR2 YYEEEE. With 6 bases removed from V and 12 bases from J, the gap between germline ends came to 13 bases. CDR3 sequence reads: CASTTLTGQFF. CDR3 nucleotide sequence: TGTGCCAGCACGACGTTGACAGGGCAGTTCTTC.

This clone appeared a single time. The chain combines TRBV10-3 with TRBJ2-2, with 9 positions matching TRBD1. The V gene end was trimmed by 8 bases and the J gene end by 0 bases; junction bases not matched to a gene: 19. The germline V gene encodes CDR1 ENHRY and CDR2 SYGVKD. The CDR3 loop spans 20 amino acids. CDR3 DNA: TGTGCCATCGCCCACTCCGGTGACAGGGGGGTGGGCGCGAACACCGGGGAGCTGTTTTTT. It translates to CAIAHSGDRGVGANTGELFF.

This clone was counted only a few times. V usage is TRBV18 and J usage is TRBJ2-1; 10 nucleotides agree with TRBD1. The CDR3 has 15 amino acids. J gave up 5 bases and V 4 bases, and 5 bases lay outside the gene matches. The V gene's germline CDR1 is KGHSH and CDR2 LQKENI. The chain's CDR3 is CASSREGTGDNEQFF. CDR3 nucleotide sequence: TGTGCCAGCTCACGGGAAGGGACAGGGGACAATGAGCAGTTCTTC.

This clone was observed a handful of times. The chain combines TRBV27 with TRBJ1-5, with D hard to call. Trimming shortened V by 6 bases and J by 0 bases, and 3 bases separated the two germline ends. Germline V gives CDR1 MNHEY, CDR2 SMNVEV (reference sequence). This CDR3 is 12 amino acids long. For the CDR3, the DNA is TGTGCCAGCAGCAATAGCAATCAGCCCCAGCATTTT. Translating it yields CASSNSNQPQHF.

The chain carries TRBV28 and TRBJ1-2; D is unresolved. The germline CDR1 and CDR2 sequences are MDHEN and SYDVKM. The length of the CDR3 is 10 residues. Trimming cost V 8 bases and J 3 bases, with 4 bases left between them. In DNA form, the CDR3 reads TGTGCCAGCCAGGACTATGGCTACACCTTC. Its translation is CASQDYGYTF.

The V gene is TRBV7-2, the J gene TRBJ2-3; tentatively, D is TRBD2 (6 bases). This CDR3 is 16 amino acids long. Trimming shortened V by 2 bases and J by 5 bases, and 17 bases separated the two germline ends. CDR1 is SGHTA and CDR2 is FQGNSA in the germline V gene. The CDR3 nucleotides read TGTGCCAGCAGCTTAATAAGAGGTCTGGGAGGAGATACGCAGTATTTT. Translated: CASSLIRGLGGDTQYF.

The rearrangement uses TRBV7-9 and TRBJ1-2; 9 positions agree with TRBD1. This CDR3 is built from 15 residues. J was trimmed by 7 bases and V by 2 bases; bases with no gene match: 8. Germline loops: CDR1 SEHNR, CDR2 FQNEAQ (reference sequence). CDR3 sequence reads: CASSLREQQGAGYTF. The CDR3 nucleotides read TGTGCCAGCAGCTTAAGGGAACAACAGGGGGCTGGCTACACCTTC. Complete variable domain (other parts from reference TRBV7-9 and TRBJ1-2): DTGVSQNPRHKITKRGQNVTFRCDPISEHNRLYWYRQTLGQGPEFLTYFQNEAQLEKSRLLSDRFSAERPKGSFSTLEIQRTEQGDSAMYLCASSLREQQGAGYTFGSGTRLTVV.

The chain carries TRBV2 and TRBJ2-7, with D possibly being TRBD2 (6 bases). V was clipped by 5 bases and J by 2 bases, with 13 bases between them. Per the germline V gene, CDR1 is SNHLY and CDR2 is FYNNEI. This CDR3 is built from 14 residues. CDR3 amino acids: CASSRDSAAYEQYF. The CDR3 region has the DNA TGTGCCAGCAGTCGGGACTCTGCGGCCTACGAGCAGTACTTC.

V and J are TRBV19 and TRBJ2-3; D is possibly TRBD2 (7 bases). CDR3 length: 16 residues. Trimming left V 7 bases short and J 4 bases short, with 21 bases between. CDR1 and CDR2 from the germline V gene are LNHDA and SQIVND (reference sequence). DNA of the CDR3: TGTGCCAGTAACGATGCTGGAAGGGGGGGAGCAGATACGCAGTATTTT. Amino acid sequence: CASNDAGRGGADTQYF.

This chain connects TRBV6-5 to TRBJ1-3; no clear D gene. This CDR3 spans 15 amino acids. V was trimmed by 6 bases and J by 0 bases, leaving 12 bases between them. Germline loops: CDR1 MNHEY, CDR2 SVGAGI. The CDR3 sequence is CASSPVQRSGNTIYF. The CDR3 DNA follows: TGTGCCAGCAGCCCGGTCCAGCGCTCTGGAAACACCATATATTTT.

This chain's CDR3 is CASSGQPYGYTF. The CDR3 nucleotides are TGTGCCAGTAGTGGACAGCCTTATGGCTACACCTTC. The gene calls are TRBV19 and TRBJ1-2; tentative D call: TRBD1 (6 bases). The germline CDR1 and CDR2 sequences are LNHDA and SQIVND (reference sequence). The CDR3 totals 12 residues. Trimming pared 5 bases from V and 5 bases from J, leaving 9 bases between.

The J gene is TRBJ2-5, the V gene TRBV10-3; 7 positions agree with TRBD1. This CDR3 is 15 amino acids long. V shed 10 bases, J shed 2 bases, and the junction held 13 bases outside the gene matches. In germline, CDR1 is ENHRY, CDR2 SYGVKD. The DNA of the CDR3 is TGTGCCACCGGAGAGGGGACAGATTTTCAAGAGACCCAGTACTTC. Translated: CATGEGTDFQETQYF.

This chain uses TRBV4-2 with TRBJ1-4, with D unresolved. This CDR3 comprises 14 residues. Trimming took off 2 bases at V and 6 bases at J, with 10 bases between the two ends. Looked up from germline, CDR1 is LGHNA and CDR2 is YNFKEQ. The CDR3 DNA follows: TGTGCCAGCAGCCAATATAGAGGGCATGAAAAACTGTTTTTT. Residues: CASSQYRGHEKLFF.

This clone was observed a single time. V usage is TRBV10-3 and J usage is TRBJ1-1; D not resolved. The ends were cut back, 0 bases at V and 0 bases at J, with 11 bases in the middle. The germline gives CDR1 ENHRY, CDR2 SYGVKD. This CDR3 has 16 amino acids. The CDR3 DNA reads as TGTGCCATCAGTGAGTCGAAAGGACTTGTGAACACTGAAGCTTTCTTT. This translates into CAISESKGLVNTEAFF.

This CDR3 is CASSQQDTLFYGYTF. CDR3 nucleotides: TGCGCCAGCAGCCAACAAGACACCCTGTTCTATGGCTACACCTTC. The chain employs TRBV4-3 and TRBJ1-2, with D unresolved. V was trimmed by 2 bases and J by 4 bases, leaving 14 bases between them. This CDR3 has 15 amino acids. Germline V gene sequence: CDR1 LGHNA, CDR2 YSLEER.

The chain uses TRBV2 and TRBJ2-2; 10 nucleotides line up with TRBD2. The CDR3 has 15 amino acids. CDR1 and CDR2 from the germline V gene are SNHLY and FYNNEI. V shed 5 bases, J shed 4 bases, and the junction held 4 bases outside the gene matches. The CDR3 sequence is CASSRAGGPTGELFF. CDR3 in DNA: TGTGCCAGCAGTAGAGCGGGGGGGCCCACCGGGGAGCTGTTTTTT.

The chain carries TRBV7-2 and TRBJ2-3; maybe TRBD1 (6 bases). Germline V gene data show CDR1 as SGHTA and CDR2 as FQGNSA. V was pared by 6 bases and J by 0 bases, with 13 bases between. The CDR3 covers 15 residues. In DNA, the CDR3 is TGTGCCAGCAGTCCTAGAGGGGGAAGCACAGATACGCAGTATTTT. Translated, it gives CASSPRGGSTDTQYF.

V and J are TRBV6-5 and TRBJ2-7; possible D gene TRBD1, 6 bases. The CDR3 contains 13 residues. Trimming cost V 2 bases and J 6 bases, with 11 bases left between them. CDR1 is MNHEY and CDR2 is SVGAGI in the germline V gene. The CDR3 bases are TGTGCCAGCAGTTACCAGGGGATGGGCGAGCAGTACTTC. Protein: CASSYQGMGEQYF.

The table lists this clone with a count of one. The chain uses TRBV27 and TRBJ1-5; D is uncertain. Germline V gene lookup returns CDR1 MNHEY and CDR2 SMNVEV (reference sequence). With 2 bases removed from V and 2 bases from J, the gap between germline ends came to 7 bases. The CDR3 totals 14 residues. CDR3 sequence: CASSLGTGNQPQHF. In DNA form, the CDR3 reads TGTGCCAGCAGTTTAGGTACGGGCAATCAGCCCCAGCATTTT.

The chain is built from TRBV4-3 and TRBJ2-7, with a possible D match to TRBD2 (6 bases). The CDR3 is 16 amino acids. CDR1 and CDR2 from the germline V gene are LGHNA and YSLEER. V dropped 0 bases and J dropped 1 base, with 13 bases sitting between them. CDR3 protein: CASSQDRGAGSYEQYF. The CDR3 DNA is TGCGCCAGCAGCCAAGATCGCGGGGCAGGGTCCTACGAGCAGTACTTC.

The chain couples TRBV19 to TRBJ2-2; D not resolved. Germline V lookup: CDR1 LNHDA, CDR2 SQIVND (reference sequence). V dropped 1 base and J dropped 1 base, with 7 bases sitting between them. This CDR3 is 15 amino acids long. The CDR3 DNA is TGTGCCAGTAGTATAGGTAGTCAGAACACCGGGGAGCTGTTTTTT. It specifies CASSIGSQNTGELFF.